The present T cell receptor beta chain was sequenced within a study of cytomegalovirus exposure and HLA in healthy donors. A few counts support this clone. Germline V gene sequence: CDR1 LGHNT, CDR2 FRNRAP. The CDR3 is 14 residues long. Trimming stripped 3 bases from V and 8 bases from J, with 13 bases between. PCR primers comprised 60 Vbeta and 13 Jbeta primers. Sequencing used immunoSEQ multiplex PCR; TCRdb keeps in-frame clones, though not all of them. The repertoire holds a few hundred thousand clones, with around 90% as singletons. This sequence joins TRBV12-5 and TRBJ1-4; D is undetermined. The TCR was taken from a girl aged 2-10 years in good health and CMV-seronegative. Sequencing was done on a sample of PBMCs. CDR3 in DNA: TGTGCTAGTGGTTTAGGAGGTGGCGAGGAAAAACTGTTTTTT. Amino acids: CASGLGGGEEKLFF. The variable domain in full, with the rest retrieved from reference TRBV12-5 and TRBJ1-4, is DARVTQTPRHKVTEMGQEVTMRCQPILGHNTVFWYRQTMMQGLELLAYFRNRAPLDDSGMPKDRFSAEMPDATLATLKIQPSEPRDSAVYFCASGLGGGEEKLFFGSGTQLSVL.